This T cell receptor beta chain derives from a study of blood T cells in healthy people across ages. The length of the CDR3 is 15 residues. Germline V lookup: CDR1 ENHRY, CDR2 SYGVKD. The V gene end was trimmed by 6 bases and the J gene end by 6 bases; junction bases not matched to a gene: 14. A sample-barcoded 5' primer and a J-beta primer mix were used in a second PCR of roughly 7 to 11 cycles. TCRdb recomputed calls from the 5' RACE reads with MiXCR, one row per CDR3 protein. Of 650,000 to 800,000 distinct CDR3 sequences in the sample, over 40% were seen once. This clonotype was detected many times.

The chain has TRBV10-3 and TRBJ2-7, with 7 positions matching TRBD1. The clonotype originates from an elderly woman in good health. The material sequenced was blood. Written as DNA, the CDR3 is TGTGCCATCAGAGGAACACGGGACAGAAAGTCCGAGCAGTACTTC. Amino acids: CAIRGTRDRKSEQYF.